These T cell receptor beta chains were read from a single sample in a study of PD-L1 blockade in urothelial cancer. Data came from immunoSEQ multiplex PCR; TCRdb stores just in-frame clones and leaves some out. This repertoire shows under 55,000 clones, around 80% found once; its top ten account for roughly 2.9%. The source was PBMCs, collected around atezolizumab (anti-PD-L1) treatment. Receptors originate from a man between 65 and 85 years old with urothelial cancer. The CDR3 runs from the conserved cysteine through the conserved F or W. Each record gives: D gene, clone size, J gene, V gene, CDR3 protein, CDR3 DNA. The D gene is left open where the match is weak. Clone size is given for some rows only: seen once, a few or many times, or a class if the clone is expanded.

. . TRBJ1-1 TRBV19 CASKRQSMNTEAFF TGTGCCAGTAAGCGACAGAGCATGAACACTGAAGCTTTCTTT
. . TRBJ2-3 TRBV6-1 CASSEGRVTDTQYF TGTGCCAGCAGTGAAGGGAGAGTCACAGATACGCAGTATTTT
. . TRBJ1-3 TRBV6-6 CASKQQGRGNTIYF TGTGCCAGCAAACAACAGGGCCGGGGAAACACCATATATTTT
TRBD1 . TRBJ1-5 TRBV7-9 CASSGQGGNQPQHF TGTGCCAGCAGCGGACAGGGCGGCAATCAGCCCCAGCATTTT
TRBD2 . TRBJ2-2 TRBV5-1 CASSLARGLAINTGELFF TGCGCCAGCAGCTTGGCCAGGGGACTAGCGATTAACACCGGGGAGCTGTTTTTT
TRBD2 . TRBJ2-7 TRBV9 CASNVGSGGPSYEQYF TGTGCCAGCAACGTTGGGAGCGGGGGCCCTTCCTACGAGCAGTACTTC
TRBD2 . TRBJ2-7 TRBV6-5 CASSYRGREGYEQYF TGTGCCAGCAGTTACAGAGGGCGGGAGGGCTACGAGCAGTACTTC
. . TRBJ1-1 TRBV7-3 CASSQHENTEAFF TGTGCCAGCAGTCAACACGAGAACACTGAAGCTTTCTTT
TRBD2 . TRBJ2-3 TRBV5-4 CASSLQRETDTQYF TGTGCCAGCAGCTTGCAGCGGGAGACAGATACGCAGTATTTT
. few TRBJ1-1 TRBV9 CASSVFGGNTEAFF TGTGCCAGCAGCGTTTTCGGGGGGAACACTGAAGCTTTCTTT
. . TRBJ1-5 TRBV6-1 CASSEGLSNQPQHF TGTGCCAGCAGTGAGGGCCTTAGCAATCAGCCCCAGCATTTT
. . TRBJ2-3 TRBV5-4 CASNLARDSGGDTQYF TGTGCCAGCAATCTGGCCCGGGACAGTGGGGGGGATACGCAGTATTTT
TRBD2 . TRBJ2-5 TRBV4-1 CASSPGMASGVPRGETQYF TGCGCCAGCAGCCCCGGAATGGCTAGCGGGGTTCCTCGGGGGGAGACCCAGTACTTC
. . TRBJ2-1 TRBV5-1 CASSVLPPRESYNEQFF TGCGCCAGCAGCGTACTACCCCCCCGGGAATCCTACAATGAGCAGTTCTTC
TRBD1 . TRBJ2-3 TRBV4-3 CASSQDPDRGSGYTQYF TGCGCCAGCAGCCAAGATCCGGACAGGGGATCGGGATATACGCAGTATTTT
TRBD1 . TRBJ2-5 TRBV18 CASSRGQGMETQYF TGTGCCAGCTCACGGGGACAGGGAATGGAGACCCAGTACTTC
TRBD1 . TRBJ2-7 TRBV6-5 CASTKGARYEQYF TGTGCCAGCACCAAGGGGGCCCGTTACGAGCAGTACTTC
TRBD1 . TRBJ1-2 TRBV7-8 CASSYSNRGQDGYTF TGTGCCAGCAGCTACTCAAACAGGGGGCAGGATGGCTACACCTTC
. . TRBJ2-7 TRBV27 CASSFRPVETAEQYF TGTGCCAGCAGTTTCCGGCCAGTGGAGACCGCCGAGCAGTACTTC
TRBD2 . TRBJ2-3 TRBV5-1 CASSPSGRSTDTQYF TGCGCCAGCAGCCCCAGCGGGAGGAGCACAGATACGCAGTATTTT
TRBD1 . TRBJ2-7 TRBV9 CASSAGQVLSEQYF TGTGCCAGCAGCGCGGGACAGGTTTTGTCCGAGCAGTACTTC
. . TRBJ1-3 TRBV6-1 CASSEGSGGSGNTIYF TGTGCCAGCAGTGAGGGGTCGGGGGGCTCTGGAAACACCATATATTTT
TRBD1 . TRBJ1-5 TRBV9 CASSAGTGNQPQHF TGTGCCAGCAGTGCCGGGACAGGCAATCAGCCCCAGCATTTT
TRBD2 . TRBJ2-7 TRBV7-2 CASSLAPSGYEQYF TGTGCCAGCAGCTTAGCGCCTAGCGGTTACGAGCAGTACTTC
TRBD1 . TRBJ2-1 TRBV5-1 CASSLAGTGGAEQFF TGCGCCAGCAGCTTGGCCGGGACAGGGGGCGCGGAGCAGTTCTTC
TRBD1 . TRBJ2-2 TRBV5-1 CASRRDRSSAELFF TGCGCCAGCAGACGGGACAGGTCATCAGCCGAGCTGTTTTTT
. few TRBJ2-2 TRBV7-2 CASRRLHTGELFF TGTGCCAGCAGGCGTCTTCACACCGGGGAGCTGTTTTTT
TRBD1 . TRBJ1-1 TRBV7-8 CASSLARDRGTEAFF TGTGCCAGCAGCTTAGCCCGGGACAGGGGAACTGAAGCTTTCTTT
. . TRBJ1-1 TRBV5-1 CASSHSQGRGTEAFF TGCGCCAGCAGCCATTCACAGGGAAGAGGCACTGAAGCTTTCTTT
. . TRBJ1-3 TRBV30 CASSGGFGGNTIYF TGTGCCTCCTCCGGCGGATTTGGAGGAAACACCATATATTTT
. . TRBJ2-2 TRBV9 CASSVSLHTGELFF TGTGCCAGCAGCGTGAGTCTGCACACCGGGGAGCTGTTTTTT
TRBD1 . TRBJ1-4 TRBV28 CASSGTGTGSNEKLFF TGTGCCAGCAGTGGGACCGGGACAGGGTCTAATGAAAAACTGTTTTTT
TRBD1 . TRBJ1-1 TRBV14 CASSHVTGARTEAFF TGTGCCAGCAGCCATGTAACAGGGGCAAGGACTGAAGCTTTCTTT
TRBD1 . TRBJ1-5 TRBV5-6 CASSQRGTGNQPQHF TGTGCCAGCAGCCAGAGAGGGACAGGAAATCAGCCCCAGCATTTT
. once TRBJ2-7 TRBV2 CASRRDSPGEYF TGTGCCAGCAGACGGGACAGCCCGGGGGAGTACTTC
. once TRBJ1-2 TRBV7-8 CASSPSTGSGYTF TGTGCCAGCAGCCCGTCTACGGGGTCCGGCTACACCTTC
TRBD2 . TRBJ2-3 TRBV30 CAWSTGTSGGTDTQYF TGTGCCTGGAGCACCGGGACTAGCGGGGGAACAGATACGCAGTATTTT
. . TRBJ2-6 TRBV28 CASSPSYSGANVLTF TGTGCCAGCAGCCCTAGTTACTCTGGGGCCAACGTCCTGACTTTC
. . TRBJ1-1 TRBV5-4 CASSLGIGQGNTEAFF TGTGCCAGCAGCTTGGGAATTGGGCAGGGTAACACTGAAGCTTTCTTT
. . TRBJ1-1 TRBV28 CASSPPGLPPEAFF TGTGCCAGCAGTCCACCTGGACTGCCTCCCGAAGCTTTCTTT
. . TRBJ1-1 TRBV4-1 CASSQQEAVNTEAFF TGCGCCAGCAGCCAACAAGAGGCGGTGAACACTGAAGCTTTCTTT
. . TRBJ1-2 TRBV7-9 CASSRTGFDYGYTF TGTGCCAGCAGCCGTACAGGGTTTGATTATGGCTACACCTTC
TRBD2 . TRBJ2-5 TRBV7-2 CASSPRGSGRETQYF TGTGCCAGCAGCCCAAGGGGTTCCGGGAGGGAGACCCAGTACTTC
TRBD1 . TRBJ1-2 TRBV28 CASSTNPGQGVFYGYTF TGTGCCAGCAGTACCAATCCGGGACAGGGGGTTTTCTATGGCTACACCTTC
TRBD2 . TRBJ2-7 TRBV5-4 CASSSGSGGSYEQYF TGTGCCAGCAGCTCAGGTAGCGGGGGATCCTACGAGCAGTACTTC
TRBD2 . TRBJ2-1 TRBV28 CASSLGGRAMNEQFF TGTGCCAGCAGTTTGGGCGGGAGGGCAATGAATGAGCAGTTCTTC
TRBD1 . TRBJ1-4 TRBV4-2 CASSPGQGNDEKLFF TGTGCCAGCAGCCCCGGACAGGGCAATGATGAAAAACTGTTTTTT
. . TRBJ2-7 TRBV28 CASRTGREQYF TGTGCCAGCAGGACTGGAAGGGAGCAGTACTTC
TRBD2 once TRBJ2-1 TRBV2 CASRDFTSGRGDEQFF TGTGCCAGCAGGGATTTTACTAGCGGGAGAGGAGATGAGCAGTTCTTC
. . TRBJ2-7 TRBV4-3 CASSHTQGINEQYF TGCGCCAGCAGCCACACGCAGGGAATCAACGAGCAGTACTTC
TRBD1 . TRBJ2-7 TRBV29-1 CSGKDRSDEQYF TGCAGCGGCAAGGACAGGAGTGACGAGCAGTACTTC
TRBD1 . TRBJ1-4 TRBV30 CAWSVHTGVATNEKLFF TGTGCCTGGAGTGTACACACAGGGGTTGCAACTAATGAAAAACTGTTTTTT
. few TRBJ1-1 TRBV7-9 CASSQPSGGRTEAFF TGTGCCAGCAGCCAACCTTCGGGGGGGCGAACTGAAGCTTTCTTT
TRBD2 . TRBJ2-5 TRBV7-9 CASSPLRGGFETQYF TGTGCCAGCAGCCCCCTGCGGGGGGGCTTTGAGACCCAGTACTTC